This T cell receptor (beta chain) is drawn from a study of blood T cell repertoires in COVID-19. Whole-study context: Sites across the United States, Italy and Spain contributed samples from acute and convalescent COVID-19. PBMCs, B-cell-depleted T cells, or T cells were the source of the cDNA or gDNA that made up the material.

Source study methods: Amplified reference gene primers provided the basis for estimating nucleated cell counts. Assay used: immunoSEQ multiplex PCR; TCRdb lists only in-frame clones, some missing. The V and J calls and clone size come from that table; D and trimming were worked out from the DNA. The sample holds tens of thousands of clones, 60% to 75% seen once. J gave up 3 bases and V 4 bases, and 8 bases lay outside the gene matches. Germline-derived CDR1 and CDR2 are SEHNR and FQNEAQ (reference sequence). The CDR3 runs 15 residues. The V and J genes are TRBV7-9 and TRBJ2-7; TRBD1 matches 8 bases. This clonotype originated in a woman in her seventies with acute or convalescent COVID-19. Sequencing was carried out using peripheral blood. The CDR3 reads CASSSYPDRDYEQYF. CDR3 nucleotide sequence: TGTGCCAGCAGCTCCTACCCGGACAGGGACTACGAGCAGTACTTC.